These 7 T cell receptor beta chains share one sample of origin, sequenced in a study of T cells in localized non-small cell lung cancer. The data were produced by immunoSEQ multiplex PCR, yet TCRdb's version contains in-frame clones alone and is incomplete. The data show 1,500 to 2,000 clones, roughly 19% seen once. Material: normal lung tissue next to the tumor, obtained before any cancer treatment. The receptor set was obtained from a male donor aged 60 or over with stage III squamous cell lung carcinoma.

This clone was counted a few times. The chain combines TRBV18 with TRBJ2-7; a weak D match, TRBD2 (5 bases). CDR1 is KGHSH, CDR2 LQKENI, per germline. The ends were cut back, 4 bases at V and 2 bases at J, with 12 bases in the middle. CDR3 length: 14 residues. This CDR3 reads CASSRSSGTYEQYF. The CDR3 DNA follows: TGTGCCAGCTCACGGAGCTCGGGGACCTACGAGCAGTACTTC.

By share of the sample, this clone is medium-sized. The chain joins TRBV11-3 to TRBJ2-1, with 11 positions matching TRBD2. The CDR3 has 16 amino acids. The germline CDR1 and CDR2 sequences are SGHNT and YENEEA. V lost 3 bases to trimming and J lost 1 base; unmatched junction nucleotides: 2. CDR3 sequence: CASSFASGGSYNEQFF. CDR3 nucleotide sequence: TGTGCCAGCAGCTTCGCTAGCGGGGGGTCCTACAATGAGCAGTTCTTC.

A remark on this clone: The read ends 1 residue before the CDR3 terminus; that terminus is restored from the germline J gene. V usage is TRBV6-1 and J usage is TRBJ2-5; D not resolved. This CDR3 spans 15 amino acids. Trimming stripped 1 base from V and 5 bases from J, with 14 bases between. CDR1 is MNHNS, CDR2 SASEGT, per germline. Incomplete CDR3 DNA: TGTGCCAGCAGTGAAGGGGTGGGAAGCCGTGAGACCCAGTAC. It yields the protein CASSEGVGSRETQY. The whole CDR3 reads CASSEGVGSRETQYF.

This clone was detected only a few times. CDR3 DNA sequence: TGTGCCAGCAGTCGACTACCCGAGACAGTGAACTCTGGAAACACCATATATTTT. This translates into CASSRLPETVNSGNTIYF. The genes are TRBV6-8 and TRBJ1-3, with a weak D call TRBD1 (5 bases). CDR3 length: 18 residues. Trimming cost V 5 bases and J 0 bases, with 20 bases left between them. Germline assignment: CDR1 MNHGY and CDR2 SAAAGT.

This clone was counted a few times. The chain couples TRBV6-9 to TRBJ2-1; no firm D call. Per the germline V gene, CDR1 is MNHGY and CDR2 is SVAAGI. Trimming took off 9 bases at V and 4 bases at J, with 7 bases between the two ends. The CDR3 is made up of 11 amino acids. CDR3 DNA sequence: TGTGCCAGTAGAGATTACAATGAGCAGTTCTTC. Translating it yields CASRDYNEQFF.

The V gene is TRBV19, the J gene TRBJ2-2, with unresolved D. V was trimmed by 6 bases and J by 0 bases, leaving 5 bases between them. This CDR3 is built from 13 residues. Per germline, CDR1 LNHDA and CDR2 SQIVND (reference sequence). The CDR3 nucleotides read TGTGCCAGTAGGGACCCGAACACCGGGGAGCTGTTTTTT. Amino acids: CASRDPNTGELFF.

This clone was seen only a few times. The chain joins TRBV10-3 to TRBJ1-2, with 8 nucleotides matching TRBD1. Losses at the gene ends were 0 bases for V and 4 bases for J; bases not matched to a gene: 4. Germline V gene lookup returns CDR1 ENHRY and CDR2 SYGVKD. The CDR3 is made up of 15 amino acids. CDR3 sequence reads: CAISESTGVSYGYTF. CDR3 nucleotides: TGTGCCATCAGTGAGTCGACAGGGGTATCCTATGGCTACACCTTC.